This note documents a single TCR beta chain sequence. The sample is drawn from a study of cytomegalovirus exposure and HLA in healthy donors. Vbeta (60) and Jbeta (13) primers were used in the PCR. Here immunoSEQ multiplex PCR was the method, and the copy in TCRdb shows in-frame clones only, minus some. Recorded for this sample: tens of thousands of clones. Germline-derived CDR1 and CDR2 are MGHRA and YSYEKL. This CDR3 region has 14 residues. V was clipped by 1 base and J by 2 bases, with 9 bases between them. The rearrangement uses TRBV4-1 and TRBJ2-7; D remains ambiguous. The receptor comes from a woman between 25 and 40 years old in good health and CMV-seropositive. Sample: PBMCs. CDR3 sequence: CASSQAGATYEQYF. DNA of the CDR3: TGCGCCAGCAGCCAAGCCGGAGCCACCTACGAGCAGTACTTC.